This is a list of T cell receptor beta chains from one sample in a study of PD-1 blockade in classical Hodgkin lymphoma. TCRdb's copy holds only in-frame clones and misses some; the assay was immunoSEQ multiplex PCR. The table lists approximately 90,000 clones, nearly 85% of them singletons. The source material was peripheral blood mononuclear cells (PBMCs), sampled before the fourth cycle of nivolumab. These receptors were taken from a human donor with classical Hodgkin lymphoma. Both conserved end residues are part of each CDR3. A D gene is named only where the DNA matches it firmly. Only some rows state a clone size, as once, few, many or a class for expanded clones.

D | size | J | V | CDR3 | DNA
- | - | TRBJ1-2 | TRBV7-9 | CASILGSANYGYTF | TGTGCCAGCATCCTAGGGTCAGCTAACTATGGCTACACCTTC
- | - | TRBJ2-1 | TRBV7-6 | CASSPRGGDPARGNEQFF | TGTGCCAGCAGCCCGAGGGGCGGGGACCCCGCCCGGGGGAATGAGCAGTTCTTC
- | - | TRBJ2-7 | TRBV5-6 | CASSLGWTGTYEQYF | TGTGCCAGCAGCTTGGGGTGGACCGGGACCTACGAGCAGTACTTC
- | - | TRBJ1-1 | TRBV2 | CACHRDPSGTEAFF | TGTGCCTGCCACCGGGACCCAAGTGGCACTGAAGCTTTCTTT
- | - | TRBJ2-7 | TRBV19 | CASSIATRGTYEQYF | TGTGCCAGTAGTATAGCCACGCGGGGCACCTACGAGCAGTACTTC
TRBD1 | - | TRBJ2-4 | TRBV19 | CATQGAGAKNIQYF | TGTGCCACTCAGGGGGCTGGGGCCAAAAACATTCAGTACTTC
TRBD1 | - | TRBJ2-3 | TRBV10-3 | CAIGGPDRASDTQYF | TGTGCCATCGGGGGGCCGGACAGGGCGTCAGATACGCAGTATTTT
- | few | TRBJ2-7 | TRBV5-1 | CASSFRDFDEQYF | TGCGCCAGCAGCTTTCGGGATTTCGACGAGCAGTACTTC
TRBD2 | - | TRBJ2-1 | TRBV5-1 | CASSSGLAGVHEQFF | TGCGCCAGCAGCTCCGGACTAGCGGGAGTGCATGAGCAGTTCTTC
- | - | TRBJ1-3 | TRBV10-3 | CAISDPSNSGNTIYF | TGTGCCATCAGTGACCCCTCCAACTCTGGAAACACCATATATTTT
- | - | TRBJ1-1 | TRBV5-1 | CASSLNTGNTEAFF | TGCGCCAGCAGCTTGAACACTGGGAACACTGAAGCTTTCTTT
- | - | TRBJ1-2 | TRBV19 | CASRTPPPTYGYTF | TGTGCCAGTAGGACACCCCCACCCACCTATGGCTACACCTTC
TRBD1 | - | TRBJ2-2 | TRBV10-2 | CATLRDRRNTGELFF | TGCGCGACCCTCCGGGACAGACGGAACACCGGGGAGCTGTTTTTT
- | - | TRBJ2-3 | TRBV5-1 | CASSLDGGRPTDTQYF | TGCGCCAGCAGCTTGGACGGGGGGCGACCCACAGATACGCAGTATTTT
TRBD1 | - | TRBJ2-2 | TRBV5-4 | CASSLQGARTGELFF | TGTGCCAGCAGCTTGCAGGGGGCGCGCACCGGGGAGCTGTTTTTT
- | - | TRBJ2-2 | TRBV28 | CASKGGGANTGELFF | TGTGCCAGCAAGGGAGGAGGGGCGAACACCGGGGAGCTGTTTTTT
TRBD1 | - | TRBJ1-2 | TRBV6-1 | CASSEEGQGRNYGYTF | TGTGCCAGCAGTGAGGAAGGACAGGGTCGTAACTATGGCTACACCTTC
- | - | TRBJ1-5 | TRBV5-8 | CASSRNTHSNQPQHF | TGTGCCAGCAGCCGAAACACTCATAGCAATCAGCCCCAGCATTTT
- | - | TRBJ2-3 | TRBV7-2 | CASRRDGEDTQYF | TGTGCCAGCAGAAGGGATGGGGAGGATACGCAGTATTTT
TRBD1 | few | TRBJ1-2 | TRBV5-5 | CASSTGQGRNYGYTF | TGTGCCAGCAGCACGGGACAGGGGAGGAACTATGGCTACACCTTC
TRBD1 | - | TRBJ2-7 | TRBV6-5 | CASSYRRQGAWEQYF | TGTGCCAGCAGTTACCGAAGACAGGGGGCTTGGGAGCAGTACTTC
- | - | TRBJ1-1 | TRBV27 | CASRGGPNTEAFF | TGTGCCAGCAGGGGAGGGCCGAACACTGAAGCTTTCTTT
- | - | TRBJ2-1 | TRBV30 | CAWSGLGEMSSYNEQFF | TGTGCCTGGAGCGGTCTCGGCGAGATGAGCTCCTACAATGAGCAGTTCTTC
- | - | TRBJ2-2 | TRBV12-1 | CASSSPRQGFEGELFF | TGTGCCAGCAGCTCCCCAAGGCAGGGGTTCGAAGGGGAGCTGTTTTTT
TRBD2 | once | TRBJ2-2 | TRBV19 | CASRRSGRAGELFF | TGTGCCAGTAGACGAAGCGGGAGAGCCGGGGAGCTGTTTTTT
- | once | TRBJ1-1 | TRBV5-1 | CASSVTRGGTMNTEAFF | TGCGCCAGCAGCGTGACTCGAGGGGGGACCATGAACACTGAAGCTTTCTTT
- | - | TRBJ1-1 | TRBV5-4 | CASSLASVNTEAFF | TGTGCCAGCAGCTTGGCCTCGGTCAACACTGAAGCTTTCTTT
- | - | TRBJ2-6 | TRBV21-1 | CASSKRGTVPLSGANVLTF | TGTGCCAGCAGCAAGAGAGGAACAGTACCCCTCTCTGGGGCCAACGTCCTGACTTTC
- | - | TRBJ2-7 | TRBV29-1 | CSVRSSYEQYF | TGCAGCGTCCGGAGCTCCTACGAGCAGTACTTC
- | once | TRBJ2-5 | TRBV30 | CAWSVLHGPQETQYF | TGTGCCTGGAGTGTCCTACACGGTCCACAAGAGACCCAGTACTTC
- | - | TRBJ1-5 | TRBV4-2 | CASSRTDSNQPQHF | TGTGCCAGCAGCCGAACGGATAGCAATCAGCCCCAGCATTTT